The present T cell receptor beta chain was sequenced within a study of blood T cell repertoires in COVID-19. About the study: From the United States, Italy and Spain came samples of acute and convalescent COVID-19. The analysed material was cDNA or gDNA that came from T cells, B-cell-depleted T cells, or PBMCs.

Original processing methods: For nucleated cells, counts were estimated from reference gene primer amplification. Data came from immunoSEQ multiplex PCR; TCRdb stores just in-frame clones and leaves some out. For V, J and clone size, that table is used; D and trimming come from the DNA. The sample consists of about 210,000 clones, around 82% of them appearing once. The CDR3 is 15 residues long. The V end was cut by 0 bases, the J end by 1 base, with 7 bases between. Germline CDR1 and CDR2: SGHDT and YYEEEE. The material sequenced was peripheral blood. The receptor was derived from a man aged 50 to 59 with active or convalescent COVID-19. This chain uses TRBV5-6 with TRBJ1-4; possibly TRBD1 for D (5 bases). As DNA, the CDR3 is TGTGCCAGCAGCTTGGCGGGGGTAACTAATGAAAAACTGTTTTTT. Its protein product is CASSLAGVTNEKLFF.